Sequencing of this TCR beta chain was carried out in a study of T cells in narcolepsy. Here immunoSEQ multiplex PCR was the method, and the copy in TCRdb shows in-frame clones only, minus some. The sample holds about 18,000 clones; approximately 77% are singletons and the top ten take 11% to 15%. This CDR3 has 15 residues. Trimming took off 4 bases at V and 4 bases at J, with 17 bases between the two ends. Germline V CDR1 and CDR2: SGHDT, YYEEEE. The source is a human donor with narcolepsy. The chain is built from TRBV5-6 and TRBJ1-2; no definite D call. The sequenced sample consisted of CD45RA- memory CD8+ T cells from PBMCs. CDR3 nucleotide sequence: TGTGCCAGCAGCCCTGTTCGGGCAGACTTCTATGGCTACACCTTC. It specifies CASSPVRADFYGYTF.